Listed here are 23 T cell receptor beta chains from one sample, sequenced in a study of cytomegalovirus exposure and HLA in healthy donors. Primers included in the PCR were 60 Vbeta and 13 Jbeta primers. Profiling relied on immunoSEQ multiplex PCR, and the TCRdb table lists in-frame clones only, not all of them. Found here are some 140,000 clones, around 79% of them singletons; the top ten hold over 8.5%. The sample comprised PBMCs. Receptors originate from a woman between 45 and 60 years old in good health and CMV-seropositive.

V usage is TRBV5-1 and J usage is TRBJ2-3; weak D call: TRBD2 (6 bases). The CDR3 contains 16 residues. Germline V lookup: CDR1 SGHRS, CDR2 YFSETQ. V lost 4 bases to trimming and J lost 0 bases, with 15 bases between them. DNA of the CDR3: TGCGCCAGCAGCATCGGTCTAGCGCTAAGCACAGATACGCAGTATTTT. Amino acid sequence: CASSIGLALSTDTQYF.

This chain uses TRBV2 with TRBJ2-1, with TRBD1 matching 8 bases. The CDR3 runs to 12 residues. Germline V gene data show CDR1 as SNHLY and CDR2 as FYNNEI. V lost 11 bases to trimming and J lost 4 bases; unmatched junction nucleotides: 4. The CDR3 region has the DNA TGTGCCGATAACAGGGGGTACAATGAGCAGTTCTTC. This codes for CADNRGYNEQFF.

DNA for the CDR3: TGTGCCAGCAGCCCACAGGCAACCTCTGGAAACACCATATATTTT. Translation gives CASSPQATSGNTIYF. The J gene is TRBJ1-3, the V gene TRBV4-2, with D tentatively TRBD1 (5 bases). Germline V gene lookup returns CDR1 LGHNA and CDR2 YNFKEQ. This CDR3 region has 15 residues. V shed 4 bases and J shed 0 bases, with 10 bases lying between them.

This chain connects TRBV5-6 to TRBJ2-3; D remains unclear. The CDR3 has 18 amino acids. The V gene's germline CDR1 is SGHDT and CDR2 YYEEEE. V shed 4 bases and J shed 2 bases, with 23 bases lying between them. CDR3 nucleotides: TGTGCCAGCAGCCCCACCAGCCTTTCTGCGGATTACACAGATACGCAGTATTTT. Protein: CASSPTSLSADYTDTQYF.

CDR3 region: CASSPPVESGYTF. In DNA, the CDR3 is TGTGCCAGCAGTCCCCCGGTAGAAAGTGGCTACACCTTC. The gene calls are TRBV28 and TRBJ1-2; D uncertain. Deletions cut 5 bases from V and 7 bases from J, with 14 bases between. Germline V lookup: CDR1 MDHEN, CDR2 SYDVKM. The CDR3 extends over 13 amino acids.

The DNA of the CDR3 is TGTGCCAGCAGCCAAAGGGGTGGCGGGGCCAACGTCCTGACTTTC. Protein sequence: CASSQRGGGANVLTF. The V gene is TRBV27, the J gene TRBJ2-6; tentative D call: TRBD1 (5 bases). Germline lookup yields CDR1 MNHEY and CDR2 SMNVEV (reference sequence). V was shortened by 6 bases and J by 4 bases, with 13 bases between the two germline ends. The CDR3 spans 15 residues.

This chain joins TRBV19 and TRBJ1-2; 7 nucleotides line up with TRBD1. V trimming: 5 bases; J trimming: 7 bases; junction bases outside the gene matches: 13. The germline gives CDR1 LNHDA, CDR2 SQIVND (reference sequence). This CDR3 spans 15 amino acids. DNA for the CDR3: TGTGCCAGTAGTGCCTCGGGACAGTGGACCAGTGGCTACACCTTC. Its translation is CASSASGQWTSGYTF.

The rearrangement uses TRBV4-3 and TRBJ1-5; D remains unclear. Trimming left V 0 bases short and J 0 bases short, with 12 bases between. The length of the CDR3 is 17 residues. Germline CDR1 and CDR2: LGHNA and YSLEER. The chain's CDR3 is CASSQDTTTYSNQPQHF. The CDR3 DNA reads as TGCGCCAGCAGCCAAGATACAACGACTTATAGCAATCAGCCCCAGCATTTT.

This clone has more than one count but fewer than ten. The CDR3, as DNA: TGTGCCATCAGAATAGACTCAAGCTCCTATAATTCACCCCTCCACTTT. Amino acids: CAIRIDSSSYNSPLHF. V is TRBV10-3 and J is TRBJ1-6; D call uncertain. Germline loops: CDR1 ENHRY, CDR2 SYGVKD. This CDR3 has 16 residues. Trimming shortened V by 6 bases and J by 0 bases, and 12 bases separated the two germline ends.

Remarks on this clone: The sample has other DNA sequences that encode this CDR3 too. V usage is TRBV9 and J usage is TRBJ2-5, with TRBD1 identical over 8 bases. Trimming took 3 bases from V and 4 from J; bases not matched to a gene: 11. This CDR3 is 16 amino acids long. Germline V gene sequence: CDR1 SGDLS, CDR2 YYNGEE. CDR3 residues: CASSGWTGSRGETQYF. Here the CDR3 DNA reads TGTGCCAGCAGCGGCTGGACAGGGTCCCGAGGAGAGACCCAGTACTTC. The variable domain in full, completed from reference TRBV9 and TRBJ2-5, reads DSGVTQTPKHLITATGQRVTLRCSPRSGDLSVYWYQQSLDQGLQFLIQYYNGEERAKGNILERFSAQQFPDLHSELNLSSLELGDSALYFCASSGWTGSRGETQYFGPGTRLLVL.

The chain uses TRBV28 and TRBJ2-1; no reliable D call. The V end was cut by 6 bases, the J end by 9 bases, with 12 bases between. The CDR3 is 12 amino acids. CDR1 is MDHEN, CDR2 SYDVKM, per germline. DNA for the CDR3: TGTGCCAGCAGCCCGCTAGGCCGTGAGCAGTTCTTC. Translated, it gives CASSPLGREQFF.

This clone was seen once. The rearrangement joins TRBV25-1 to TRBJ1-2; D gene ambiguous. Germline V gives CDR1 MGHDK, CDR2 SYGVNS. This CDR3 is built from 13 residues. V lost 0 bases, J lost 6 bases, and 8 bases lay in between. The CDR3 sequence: CASSEYREDGYTF. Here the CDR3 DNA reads TGTGCCAGCAGTGAATATCGAGAGGATGGCTACACCTTC.

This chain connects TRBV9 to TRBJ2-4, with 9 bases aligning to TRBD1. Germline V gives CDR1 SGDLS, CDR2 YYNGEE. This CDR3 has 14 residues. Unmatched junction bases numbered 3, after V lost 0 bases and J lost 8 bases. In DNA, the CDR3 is TGTGCCAGCAGCGTAGAGGGACAGGGATACATTCAGTACTTC. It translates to CASSVEGQGYIQYF.

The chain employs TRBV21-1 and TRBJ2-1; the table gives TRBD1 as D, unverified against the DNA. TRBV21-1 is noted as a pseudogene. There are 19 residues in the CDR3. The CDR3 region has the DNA TGTGCCAGCAGCAAAGCATGGGCCTTTGATAGAGAGTTATACAATGAGCAGTTCTTC. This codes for CASSKAWAFDRELYNEQFF.

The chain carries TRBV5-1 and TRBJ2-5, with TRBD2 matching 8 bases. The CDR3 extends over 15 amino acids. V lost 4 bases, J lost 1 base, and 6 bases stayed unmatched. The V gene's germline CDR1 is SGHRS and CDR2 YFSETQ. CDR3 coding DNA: TGCGCCAGCAGCAAAGGTACTAGCGGCCAAGAGACCCAGTACTTC. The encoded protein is CASSKGTSGQETQYF. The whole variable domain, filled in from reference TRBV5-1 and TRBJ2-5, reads KAGVTQTPRYLIKTRGQQVTLSCSPISGHRSVSWYQQTPGQGLQFLFEYFSETQRNKGNFPGRFSGRQFSNSRSEMNVSTLELGDSALYLCASSKGTSGQETQYFGPGTRLLVL.

This CDR3 is CASRRTDKTQYF. CDR3 DNA: TGTGCCAGCAGGAGGACAGACAAGACCCAGTACTTC. This chain uses TRBV6-5 with TRBJ2-5; tentatively, D is TRBD1 (6 bases). Trimming cost V 6 bases and J 6 bases, with 11 bases left between them. The CDR3 covers 12 residues. In germline, CDR1 is MNHEY, CDR2 SVGAGI.

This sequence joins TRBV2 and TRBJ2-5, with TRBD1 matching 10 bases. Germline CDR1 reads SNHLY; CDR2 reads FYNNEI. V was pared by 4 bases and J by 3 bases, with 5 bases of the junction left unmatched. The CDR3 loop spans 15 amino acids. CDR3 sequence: CASSGWGTGEETQYF. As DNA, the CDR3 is TGTGCCAGCAGTGGTTGGGGGACAGGGGAAGAGACCCAGTACTTC.

Written as DNA, the CDR3 is TGTGCCATCAGTGAGCCCCGGGCAGGGGATACGCAGTATTTT. This encodes CAISEPRAGDTQYF. V and J are TRBV10-3 and TRBJ2-3, with a weak D call TRBD1 (5 bases). CDR3 size: 14 residues. Germline V gives CDR1 ENHRY, CDR2 SYGVKD. The V end was cut by 2 bases, the J end by 6 bases, with 12 bases between.

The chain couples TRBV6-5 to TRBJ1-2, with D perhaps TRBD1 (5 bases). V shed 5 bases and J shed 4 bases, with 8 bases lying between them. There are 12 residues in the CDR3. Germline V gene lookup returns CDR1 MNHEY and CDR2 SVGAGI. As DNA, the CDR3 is TGTGCCAGCAGTCTCCAGGGCTATGGCTACACCTTC. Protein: CASSLQGYGYTF.

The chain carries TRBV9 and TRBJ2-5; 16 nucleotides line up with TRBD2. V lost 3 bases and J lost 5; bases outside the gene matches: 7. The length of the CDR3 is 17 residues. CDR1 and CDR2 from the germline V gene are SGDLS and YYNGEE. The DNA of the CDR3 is TGTGCCAGCAGCGACGGGACTAGCGGGGGGGTCCGGGAGACCCAGTACTTC. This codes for CASSDGTSGGVRETQYF.

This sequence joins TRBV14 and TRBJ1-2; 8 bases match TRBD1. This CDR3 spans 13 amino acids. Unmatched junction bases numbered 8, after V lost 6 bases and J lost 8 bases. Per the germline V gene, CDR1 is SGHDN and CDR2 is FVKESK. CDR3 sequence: CASSQDRVGGYTF. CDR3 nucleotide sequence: TGTGCCAGCAGTCAGGACAGGGTCGGCGGCTACACCTTC.

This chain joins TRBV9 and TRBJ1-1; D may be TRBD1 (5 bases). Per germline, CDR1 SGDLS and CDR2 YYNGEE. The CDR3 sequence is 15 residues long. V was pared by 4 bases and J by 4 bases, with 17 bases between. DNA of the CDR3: TGTGCCAGCAGCCCCTTCGCCCGGGGGACCACTGAAGCTTTCTTT. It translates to CASSPFARGTTEAFF.

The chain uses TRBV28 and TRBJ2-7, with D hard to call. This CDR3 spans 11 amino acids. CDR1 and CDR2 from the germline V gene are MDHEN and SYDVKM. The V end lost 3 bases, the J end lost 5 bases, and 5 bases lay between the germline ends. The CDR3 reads CASSFRDEQYF. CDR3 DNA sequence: TGTGCCAGCAGTTTTCGGGACGAGCAGTACTTC.